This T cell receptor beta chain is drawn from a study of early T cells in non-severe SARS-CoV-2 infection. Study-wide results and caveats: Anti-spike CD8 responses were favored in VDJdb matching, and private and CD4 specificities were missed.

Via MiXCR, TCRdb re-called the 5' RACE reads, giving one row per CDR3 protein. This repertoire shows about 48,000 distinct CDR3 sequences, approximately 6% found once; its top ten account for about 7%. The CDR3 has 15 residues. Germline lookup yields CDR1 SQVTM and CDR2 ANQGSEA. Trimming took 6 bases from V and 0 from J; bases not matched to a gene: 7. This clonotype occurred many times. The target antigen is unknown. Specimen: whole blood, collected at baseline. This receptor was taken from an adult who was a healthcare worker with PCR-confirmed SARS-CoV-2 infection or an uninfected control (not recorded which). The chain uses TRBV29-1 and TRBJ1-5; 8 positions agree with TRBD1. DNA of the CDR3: TGCAGCGTCACCTTGACAGGGGCTAGCAATCAGCCCCAGCATTTT. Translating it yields CSVTLTGASNQPQHF.